This T cell receptor beta chain originates from a study of T cell changes during pregnancy in multiple sclerosis. The protocol was immunoSEQ multiplex PCR, while the TCRdb copy is restricted to in-frame clones and leaves out a portion. Of tens of thousands of clones detected, 80% to 95% appear once; the ten largest clones hold around 3.5%. This CDR3 comprises 13 residues. Germline V lookup: CDR1 LGHNT, CDR2 FRNRAP. V gave up 5 bases and J gave up 10 bases, with 15 bases separating them. This sequence joins TRBV12-5 and TRBJ2-1; TRBD1 is a possible D gene (6 bases). The receptor comes from a female donor in good health, enrolled as a control in a pregnancy study. This specimen was peripheral blood, taken after pregnancy. The CDR3 DNA follows: TGTGCTAGTGGTAAATCAGGGGCAGGGGAGCAGTTCTTC. Translating gives CASGKSGAGEQFF.